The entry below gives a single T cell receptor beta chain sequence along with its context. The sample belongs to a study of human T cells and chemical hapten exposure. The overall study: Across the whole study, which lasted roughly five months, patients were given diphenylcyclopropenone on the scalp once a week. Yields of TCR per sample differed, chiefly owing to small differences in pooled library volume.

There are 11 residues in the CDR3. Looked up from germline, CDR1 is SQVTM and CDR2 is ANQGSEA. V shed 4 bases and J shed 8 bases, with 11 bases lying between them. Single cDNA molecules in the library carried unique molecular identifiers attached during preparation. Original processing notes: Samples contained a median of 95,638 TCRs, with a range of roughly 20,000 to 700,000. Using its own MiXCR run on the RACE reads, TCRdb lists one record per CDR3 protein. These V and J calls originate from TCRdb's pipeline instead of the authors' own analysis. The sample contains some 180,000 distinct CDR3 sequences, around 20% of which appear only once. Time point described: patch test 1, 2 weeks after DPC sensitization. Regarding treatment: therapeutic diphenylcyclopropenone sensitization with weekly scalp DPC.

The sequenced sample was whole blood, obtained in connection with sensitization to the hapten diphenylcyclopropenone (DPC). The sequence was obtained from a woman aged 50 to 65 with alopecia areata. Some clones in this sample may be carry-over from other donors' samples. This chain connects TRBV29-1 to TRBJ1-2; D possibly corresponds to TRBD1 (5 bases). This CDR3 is CSVVYQGGYTF. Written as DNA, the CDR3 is TGCAGCGTTGTGTATCAGGGCGGCTACACCTTC.